This TCR beta chain was obtained from a study of coeliac disease. CDR3 length equals 12 residues. In germline, CDR1 is SGHAT, CDR2 FQNNGV. V lost 5 bases and J lost 7, with 11 bases in between. With regard to this clone: Antigen: not known.

Whole-study results and caveats: Only 1 of 6 controls, but 9 of 18 coeliac samples, showed published gliadin-specific TRB sequences. Lower clonality than controls marked TRB and TRG repertoires from active celiac intraepithelial and lamina propria samples.

TCRdb's copy holds only in-frame clones and misses some; the assay was immunoSEQ multiplex PCR. The sample has about 4,700 clones; about 61% are singletons. The sample comprised lamina propria lymphocytes from the gut. This chain joins TRBV11-2 and TRBJ1-1; D might be TRBD1 (6 bases). This clonotype originated in a woman in her seventies with celiac disease. CDR3 protein: CASSQGTVEAFF. CDR3 coding DNA: TGTGCCAGCAGCCAGGGGACGGTTGAAGCTTTCTTT.